This T cell receptor (beta chain) was sequenced in a study of blood T cell repertoires in COVID-19. The repertoire was sequenced with immunoSEQ multiplex PCR; TCRdb's copy has only in-frame clones and lacks some. This table has about 100,000 clones, around 90% appearing once. This clone has just one count. The CDR3 contains 14 residues. With V trimmed by 4 bases and J by 5 bases, 6 bases remained unmatched. The germline V gene encodes CDR1 LGHDT and CDR2 YNNKEL (reference sequence). The sequence was obtained from a man between 18 and 29 years old with acute or convalescent COVID-19. J is TRBJ2-3 and V is TRBV3-1 (or the pseudogene TRBV3-2), with 7 bases aligning to TRBD1. Sequenced: peripheral blood. The DNA of the CDR3 is TGTGCCAGCAGCCGCGAGGGGGCGAAAGATACGCAGTATTTT. Its protein product is CASSREGAKDTQYF.